This TCR beta chain was captured in a study of control samples from healthy donors and cancer patients. TCRdb's table, derived via immunoSEQ multiplex PCR, lists solely in-frame clones and lacks some. The data show roughly 38,000 clones, 92% seen once. This clone was found once. The CDR3 has 18 residues. Germline loops: CDR1 SGHDN, CDR2 FVKESK. The V and J ends lost 0 bases and 4 bases, in that order; junction bases with no gene match: 12. The chain employs TRBV14 and TRBJ1-1, with 9 bases matching TRBD1. Sequencing input: blood. The receptor was isolated from a woman in her fifties or sixties in good health. CDR3 sequence (DNA): TGTGCCAGCAGCCAAGATCTGGGCTGGACAGGGGCTGGCACTGAAGCTTTCTTT. Translated, it gives CASSQDLGWTGAGTEAFF.